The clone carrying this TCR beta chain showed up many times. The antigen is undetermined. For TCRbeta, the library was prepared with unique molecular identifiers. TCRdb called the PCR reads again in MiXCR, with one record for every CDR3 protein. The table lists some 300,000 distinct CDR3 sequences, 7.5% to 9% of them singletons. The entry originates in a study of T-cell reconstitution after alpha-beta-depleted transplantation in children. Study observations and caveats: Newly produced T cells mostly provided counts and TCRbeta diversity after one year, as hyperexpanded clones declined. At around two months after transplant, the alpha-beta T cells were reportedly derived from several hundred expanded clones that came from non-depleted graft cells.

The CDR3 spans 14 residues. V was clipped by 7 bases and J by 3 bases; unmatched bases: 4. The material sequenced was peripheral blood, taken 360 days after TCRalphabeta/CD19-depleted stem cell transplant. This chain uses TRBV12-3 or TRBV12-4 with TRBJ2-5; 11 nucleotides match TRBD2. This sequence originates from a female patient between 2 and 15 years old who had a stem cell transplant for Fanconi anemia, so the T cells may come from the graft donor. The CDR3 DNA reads TGTGCCAGCATGGGACTAGCGGCTGAAGAGACCCAGTACTTC. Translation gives CASMGLAAEETQYF.